The 8 T cell receptor beta chains listed next were all sequenced from one sample in a study of T-cell memory formation after mild COVID-19. One entry per CDR3 protein results from TCRdb running MiXCR on the 5' RACE reads. Among under 550,000 distinct CDR3 sequences listed, about a sixth were seen once. The sequencing sample was made of PBMCs or a T cell subset sorted from them (not recorded which). Receptor source: a man aged 18 to 30 who had mild COVID-19 (a few samples of this study predate the infection). Cell type and time point are not known.

This clonotype came up a few times. The gene calls are TRBV4-3 and TRBJ2-1; 8 positions agree with TRBD2. Germline assignment: CDR1 LGHNA and CDR2 YSLEER. Trimming removed 1 base from V and 0 bases from J; junction bases left unmatched: 2. The CDR3 totals 16 residues. The CDR3 coding sequence is TGCGCCAGCAGCCAAGTGGGACTAGTCTCCTACAATGAGCAGTTCTTC. This sequence encodes CASSQVGLVSYNEQFF.

Many counts were recorded for this clonotype. V and J are TRBV7-2 and TRBJ2-5, with 8 bases identical to TRBD1. Germline V gene lookup returns CDR1 SGHTA and CDR2 FQGNSA. The ends lost 4 bases at V and 6 bases at J; junction bases unmatched: 4. CDR3 length: 13 residues. The CDR3 loop reads CASSSDREKTQYF. As DNA, the CDR3 is TGTGCCAGCAGCTCGGACAGGGAGAAGACCCAGTACTTC.

This chain links TRBV7-2 with TRBJ1-1; D uncertain. The germline V gene has CDR1 SGHTA and CDR2 FQGNSA. V dropped 6 bases and J dropped 4 bases, with 6 bases sitting between them. The CDR3 has 11 amino acids. CDR3 in amino acids: CASRETTEAFF. The CDR3 DNA follows: TGTGCCAGCAGAGAGACCACTGAAGCTTTCTTT.

In regard to this clonotype: This could be a read error, since a much larger clone is one nucleotide away. The conserved closing phenylalanine or tryptophan is absent in this CDR3, likely reflecting a read error. V and J are TRBV5-1 and TRBJ2-1; D not certain. This CDR3 spans 13 amino acids. Germline CDR1 SGHRS, CDR2 YFSETQ. The V end was cut by 1 base, the J end by 1 base, with 3 bases between. CDR3 DNA sequence: TGCGCCAGCAGCTTGCAGTCCTACAATGAGCAGTTCTTA. Translating gives CASSLQSYNEQFL.

This clonotype has more than one count but fewer than ten. The chain joins TRBV11-2 to TRBJ1-2; perhaps TRBD1 as D (5 bases). Germline CDR1 reads SGHAT; CDR2 reads FQNNGV. The CDR3 loop spans 16 amino acids. V was shortened by 5 bases and J by 4 bases, with 20 bases between the two germline ends. CDR3 in amino acids: CASSPTEGRLGYGYTF. The DNA for the CDR3 is TGTGCCAGCAGCCCAACGGAGGGGAGGCTGGGCTATGGCTACACCTTC. The full variable domain, with the rest looked up from reference TRBV11-2 and TRBJ1-2, is EAGVAQSPRYKIIEKRQSVAFWCNPISGHATLYWYQQILGQGPKLLIQFQNNGVVDDSQLPKDRFSAERLKGVDSTLKIQPAKLEDSAVYLCASSPTEGRLGYGYTFGSGTRLTVV.

The CDR3 DNA reads as TGTGCCAGCAGTTACTCAGGTCTCCCGGGGCAGTACGTC. It is translated as CASSYSGLPGQYV. J is TRBJ2-7 and V is TRBV6-2 or TRBV6-3; unclear D gene. V was shortened by 0 bases and J by 9 bases, with 12 bases between the two germline ends. CDR3 size: 13 residues. Germline V CDR1 and CDR2: MNHEY, SVGEGT.

This clonotype has more than one count but fewer than ten. The chain employs TRBV7-9 and TRBJ2-7; perhaps TRBD2 as D (5 bases). Trimming cost V 6 bases and J 6 bases, with 21 bases left between them. Germline V CDR1 and CDR2: SEHNR, FQNEAQ (reference sequence). The CDR3 runs 15 residues. CDR3 bases: TGTGCCAGCAGTCAATTAACATGGCCCAGCGGCGAGCAGTACGTC. Protein sequence: CASSQLTWPSGEQYV.

The V call is TRBV5-5, the J call TRBJ2-7; D is ambiguous. The germline V and J ends were trimmed by 4 bases and 3 bases, with 17 bases remaining between them. Per the germline V gene, CDR1 is SGHKS and CDR2 is YYEKEE (reference sequence). This CDR3 is 15 amino acids long. CDR3 DNA sequence: TGTGCCAGCAGCCCCGGCGCAAGGAGCGACTACGAGCAGTACGTC. The encoded protein is CASSPGARSDYEQYV.